Listed here are 14 T cell receptor beta chains from one sample, sequenced in a study of T cells in pancreatic ductal adenocarcinoma. Produced via immunoSEQ multiplex PCR; TCRdb's table is partial and in-frame only. Altogether 85,000 to 120,000 clones are present, 90% to 95% being singletons, with the ten largest covering around 2.9%. Selected pancreatic ductal adenocarcinoma patients had undergone surgery without neoadjuvant therapy. Sequencing input: PBMCs. The receptors here all came from a human donor with pancreatic ductal adenocarcinoma.

V is TRBV28 and J is TRBJ1-2, with 9 bases identical to TRBD1. Trimming took 0 bases from V and 6 from J; bases not matched to a gene: 8. The germline V gene has CDR1 MDHEN and CDR2 SYDVKM. This CDR3 region has 16 residues. CDR3 amino acids: CASSLWGARQGDGYTF. CDR3 nucleotide sequence: TGTGCCAGCAGTTTATGGGGTGCCCGACAGGGGGATGGCTACACCTTC.

The chain links TRBV28 to TRBJ1-3; 9 bases align to TRBD1. V lost 4 bases, J lost 14 bases, and 9 bases stayed unmatched. The CDR3 runs to 13 residues. Germline V gives CDR1 MDHEN, CDR2 SYDVKM. The CDR3 reads CASSSGQGVSVYF. The DNA for the CDR3 is TGTGCCAGCAGTTCGGGACAGGGAGTTTCTGTATATTTT.

This clone occurred once. The chain employs TRBV9 and TRBJ1-4; 8 nucleotides match TRBD1. The germline CDR1 and CDR2 sequences are SGDLS and YYNGEE. V lost 4 bases and J lost 5; bases outside the gene matches: 7. CDR3 length: 15 amino acids. CDR3 DNA: TGTGCCAGCAGCCTAGGTCAGGGGGCGAATGAAAAACTGTTTTTT. This sequence encodes CASSLGQGANEKLFF. The whole variable domain, remainder taken from reference TRBV9 and TRBJ1-4, is DSGVTQTPKHLITATGQRVTLRCSPRSGDLSVYWYQQSLDQGLQFLIQYYNGEERAKGNILERFSAQQFPDLHSELNLSSLELGDSALYFCASSLGQGANEKLFFGSGTQLSVL.

The chain's CDR3 is CASTRQGLYEQYF. The CDR3 coding sequence is TGTGCCAGCACGCGGCAGGGTCTGTACGAGCAGTACTTC. This chain uses TRBV2 with TRBJ2-7, with D perhaps TRBD1 (5 bases). The CDR3 is made up of 13 amino acids. The germline V and J ends were trimmed by 7 bases and 4 bases, with 14 bases remaining between them. Germline values: CDR1 SNHLY, CDR2 FYNNEI.

The chain joins TRBV11-2 to TRBJ2-7; TRBD1 might be the D (5 bases). Deletions cut 5 bases from V and 1 base from J, with 15 bases between. Germline CDR1 SGHAT, CDR2 FQNNGV. The CDR3 contains 15 residues. CDR3 protein: CASSLQEESSYEQYF. The CDR3 DNA is TGTGCCAGCAGCCTACAGGAAGAGTCGTCCTACGAGCAGTACTTC.

This chain links TRBV29-1 with TRBJ2-3; TRBD1 is a possible D gene (5 bases). CDR3 size: 13 residues. Germline V CDR1 and CDR2: SQVTM, ANQGSEA. V lost 6 bases and J lost 1, with 11 bases in between. The CDR3 loop reads CSVSKGGTDTQYF. The CDR3 DNA sequence: TGCAGCGTGTCCAAAGGGGGCACAGATACGCAGTATTTT.

This rearrangement joins TRBV11-2 to TRBJ1-2, with 11 nucleotides matching TRBD1. J gave up 4 bases and V 5 bases, and 3 bases lay outside the gene matches. Germline CDR1 reads SGHAT; CDR2 reads FQNNGV. The CDR3 has 14 residues. The CDR3 here is CASSLGTGGYGYTF. The CDR3 DNA follows: TGTGCCAGCAGCCTGGGGACAGGGGGCTATGGCTACACCTTC.

This chain links TRBV29-1 with TRBJ2-7; D unresolved. CDR3 length: 14 amino acids. V shed 2 bases and J shed 3 bases, with 14 bases lying between them. From germline, CDR1 is SQVTM and CDR2 ANQGSEA. CDR3 in amino acids: CSVEQSNGDYEQYF. CDR3 nucleotide sequence: TGCAGCGTTGAACAGTCGAATGGTGACTACGAGCAGTACTTC.

The rearrangement uses TRBV7-2 and TRBJ2-7; D uncertain. The V gene's germline CDR1 is SGHTA and CDR2 FQGNSA. Trimming left V 5 bases short and J 3 bases short, with 8 bases between. The CDR3 loop spans 12 amino acids. The CDR3 coding sequence is TGTGCCAGCAGCCGGTTGCGCTACGAGCAGTACTTC. This sequence encodes CASSRLRYEQYF.

The J gene is TRBJ2-3, the V gene TRBV5-4; 10 bases are a match to TRBD2. The CDR3 length is 14 residues. V trimming: 5 bases; J trimming: 6 bases; junction bases outside the gene matches: 6. From germline, CDR1 is SGHNT and CDR2 YYREEE (reference sequence). DNA for the CDR3: TGTGCCAGCAGGATCCTAGCGGGAGTGGATACGCAGTATTTT. Amino acid sequence: CASRILAGVDTQYF.

The J gene is TRBJ2-7, the V gene TRBV7-8; D is possibly TRBD2 (5 bases). The ends were cut back, 2 bases at V and 6 bases at J, with 14 bases in the middle. The V gene's germline CDR1 is SGHVS and CDR2 FQNEAQ. There are 14 residues in the CDR3. DNA of the CDR3: TGTGCCAGCAGCTTATATGGTTTGGGGAGCGAGCAGTACTTC. It specifies CASSLYGLGSEQYF. Full variable domain (missing parts from reference TRBV7-8 and TRBJ2-7): GAGVSQSPRYKVAKRGQDVALRCDPISGHVSLFWYQQALGQGPEFLTYFQNEAQLDKSGLPSDRFFAERPEGSVSTLKIQRTQQEDSAVYLCASSLYGLGSEQYFGPGTRLTVT.

The chain couples TRBV19 to TRBJ2-1, with TRBD2 matching 7 bases. CDR3 size: 16 residues. Germline V gene lookup returns CDR1 LNHDA and CDR2 SQIVND (reference sequence). V lost 1 base to trimming and J lost 8 bases; unmatched junction nucleotides: 11. CDR3 loop: CASSIVAGEGQYEQFF. DNA for the CDR3: TGTGCCAGTAGTATAGTCGCGGGAGAGGGTCAATATGAGCAGTTCTTC.

The chain couples TRBV2 to TRBJ2-3; D unclear. The germline CDR1 and CDR2 sequences are SNHLY and FYNNEI. With 9 bases removed from V and 5 bases from J, the gap between germline ends came to 9 bases. This CDR3 region has 11 residues. The CDR3 DNA reads TGTGCCAGTACCGAGTTAGATACGCAGTATTTT. This gives the protein CASTELDTQYF.

This clone was observed a single time. V gene TRBV27 combines with J gene TRBJ2-6; a possible D gene is TRBD2 (5 bases). Germline V gene data show CDR1 as MNHEY and CDR2 as SMNVEV (reference sequence). V lost 3 bases and J lost 2, with 5 bases in between. CDR3 length equals 14 residues. The CDR3 nucleotides are TGTGCCAGCAGTTTGGGAGCTGGGGCCAACGTCCTGACTTTC. Translating gives CASSLGAGANVLTF.